Shown below are 7 T cell receptor beta chains from a single sample sequenced in a study of shared clonotypes between healthy human individuals. Sequencing was performed with immunoSEQ multiplex PCR; in TCRdb, only in-frame clones are kept and a portion is missing. The table includes roughly 640,000 clones, more than 95% detected once. The material sequenced was naive CD4+ T cells sorted from blood. Noted subset: CD45RA+ positively selected. The origin of the receptors is a woman in her 30s in good health.

The genes are TRBV4-1 and TRBJ2-3, with D hard to call. V was shortened by 1 base and J by 2 bases, with 13 bases between the two germline ends. CDR1 and CDR2 (germline): MGHRA, YSYEKL. The CDR3 runs to 16 residues. CDR3 sequence (DNA): TGCGCCAGCAGCCAAGTGATAACAACAGACACAGATACGCAGTATTTT. It translates to CASSQVITTDTDTQYF.

This chain uses TRBV27 with TRBJ2-3; no clear D gene. The germline gives CDR1 MNHEY, CDR2 SMNVEV (reference sequence). Trimming removed 7 bases at V and 2 bases at J, with 16 bases between. The CDR3 is 15 residues long. CDR3 region: CASNRNLGPTDTQYF. As DNA, the CDR3 is TGTGCCAGCAACCGTAATCTAGGCCCCACAGATACGCAGTATTTT.

The rearrangement joins TRBV7-2 to TRBJ1-2; no clear D. Germline values: CDR1 SGHTA, CDR2 FQGNSA. V was cut by 3 bases and J by 4 bases, with 12 bases left in between. CDR3 length equals 14 residues. CDR3 in DNA: TGTGCCAGCAGCTTGACCAGTCTTGGCTATGGCTACACCTTC. Residues: CASSLTSLGYGYTF.

This sequence joins TRBV5-1 and TRBJ2-1, with TRBD2 identical over 9 bases. V was pared by 0 bases and J by 8 bases, with 9 bases of the junction left unmatched. The CDR3 has 16 amino acids. Germline values: CDR1 SGHRS, CDR2 YFSETQ. The CDR3 coding sequence is TGCGCCAGCAGCTTGGGACTAGCGGATAGCATGGATGAGCAGTTCTTC. This encodes CASSLGLADSMDEQFF.

This clone was observed a single time. V usage is TRBV10-3 and J usage is TRBJ2-3; D perhaps matches TRBD1 (5 bases). The CDR3 has 16 amino acids. The V end was cut by 0 bases, the J end by 1 base, with 11 bases between. CDR1 is ENHRY, CDR2 SYGVKD, per germline. The chain's CDR3 is CAISESLREGTDTQYF. CDR3 coding DNA: TGTGCCATCAGTGAGTCGCTCAGGGAAGGCACAGATACGCAGTATTTT.

The chain employs TRBV28 and TRBJ1-2; TRBD1 matches 7 bases. Germline V gives CDR1 MDHEN, CDR2 SYDVKM. The CDR3 runs to 15 residues. Trimming cost V 5 bases and J 6 bases; bases outside gene matches: 12. The CDR3, as DNA: TGTGCCAGCAGTCCTACCCGCCCAGGGGGTAATGGCTACACCTTC. It yields the protein CASSPTRPGGNGYTF.

The chain links TRBV5-1 to TRBJ2-2; D perhaps matches TRBD1 (5 bases). V lost 6 bases to trimming and J lost 4 bases, with 10 bases between them. The CDR3 sequence is 13 residues long. The germline V gene has CDR1 SGHRS and CDR2 YFSETQ. The CDR3, as DNA: TGCGCCAGCATTCAGGGTTCCACCGGGGAGCTGTTTTTT. The encoded protein is CASIQGSTGELFF.